A selection of T cell receptor beta chains follows, all from one sample in a study of OX40 agonist ivuxolimab in advanced cancers. Profiling relied on immunoSEQ multiplex PCR, and the TCRdb table lists in-frame clones only, not all of them. The table lists around 90,000 clones, around 87% of them singletons. Sample: CD4+ or CD8+ T cells sorted from blood, taken in a trial of the OX40 agonist ivuxolimab. These receptor sequences come from an adult with an advanced solid tumor such as melanoma, head and neck, liver or kidney cancer. Both conserved end residues are part of each CDR3. D genes are given only for firm matches. Not all rows give a size; the values are once, few, many and, for expanded clones, a class.

d_gene	abundance	v_gene	j_gene	CDR3nt	CDR3aa
-	-	TRBV7-2	TRBJ1-1	TGTGCCAGCAGCGGGGACATTACGAACACTGAAGCTTTCTTT	CASSGDITNTEAFF
-	-	TRBV13	TRBJ2-1	TGTGCCAGCAGCTTACTAGATAGCGGAGTCTACAATGAGCAGTTCTTC	CASSLLDSGVYNEQFF
TRBD1	once	TRBV7-2	TRBJ1-5	TGTGCCAGCAGCCCGGGGACAGAAAACAATCAGCCCCAGCATTTT	CASSPGTENNQPQHF
-	-	TRBV30	TRBJ1-6	TGTGCCTGGAGCCCAAGCTCCTATAATTCACCCCTCCACTTT	CAWSPSSYNSPLHF
-	-	TRBV5-6	TRBJ2-6	TGTGCCAGCAGCAGTCCGCCTGGGGCCAACGTCCTGACTTTC	CASSSPPGANVLTF
-	-	TRBV4-1	TRBJ1-2	TGCGCCAGCAGCCAAGGTGAGATTCACTATGGCTACACCTTC	CASSQGEIHYGYTF
TRBD1	-	TRBV6-6	TRBJ2-7	TGTGCCAGCAAATTGGGACAGGGTTTCTACGAGCAGTACTTC	CASKLGQGFYEQYF
TRBD1	-	TRBV29-1	TRBJ1-1	TGCAGCGTTGAAAGGGACAGAAACACTGAAGCTTTCTTT	CSVERDRNTEAFF
-	-	TRBV6-5	TRBJ1-3	TGTGCCAGCAGTTACCACCCCAGGACATCTGGAAACACCATATATTTT	CASSYHPRTSGNTIYF
TRBD2	-	TRBV11-1	TRBJ2-7	TGTGCCAGCAGCTGGGGACTAGCGGGGGCCTACGAGCAGTACTTC	CASSWGLAGAYEQYF
TRBD1	-	TRBV10-3	TRBJ1-2	TGTGCCATCGCTCTGGGACAGGGCTATGGCTACACCTTC	CAIALGQGYGYTF
-	once	TRBV5-4	TRBJ2-1	TGTGCCAGCAGGCCGGGCGGGGCAGACTACAATGAGCAGTTCTTC	CASRPGGADYNEQFF
TRBD2	-	TRBV5-4	TRBJ2-7	TGTGCCAGCAGCCCGGGACTAGCAGTTTCCTACGAGCAGTACTTC	CASSPGLAVSYEQYF
TRBD1	-	TRBV6-1	TRBJ1-2	TGTGCCAGCAGTGAGGGGGACAGGGGTTGGAATGGCTACACCTTC	CASSEGDRGWNGYTF
-	once	TRBV19	TRBJ2-1	TGTGCCAGTAGTCCGCAAGCGGGTCATTTCAATGAGCAGTTCTTC	CASSPQAGHFNEQFF
-	-	TRBV18	TRBJ2-7	TGTGCCAGCTCACCTTCCCACGAGCAGTACTTC	CASSPSHEQYF
-	-	TRBV19	TRBJ2-7	TGTGCCACCTCCTCAGTCGGGGGCGGCTACGAGCAGTACTTC	CATSSVGGGYEQYF
-	-	TRBV18	TRBJ1-1	TGTGCCAGCTCTCTAAGGGCCATGAACACTGAAGCTTTCTTT	CASSLRAMNTEAFF
TRBD2	-	TRBV5-1	TRBJ2-1	TGCGCCAGCAGCCCGTTGGGACTAGCGGGAGGGGGTGAGCAGTTCTTC	CASSPLGLAGGGEQFF
TRBD1	-	TRBV5-4	TRBJ1-2	TGTGCCAGCAGCCGACAGGGGGTTTATGGCTACACCTTC	CASSRQGVYGYTF
TRBD1	-	TRBV11-3	TRBJ2-2	TGTGCCAGCAGCTTGGGAGTGCGACAGGGAACCGGGGAGCTGTTTTTT	CASSLGVRQGTGELFF
-	-	TRBV28	TRBJ2-3	TGTGCCAGCAGTTTACAGGGCTGGGCCACAGATACGCAGTATTTT	CASSLQGWATDTQYF
TRBD2	-	TRBV7-9	TRBJ2-1	TGTGCCAGCCGCCCCACGGGGGGCAATGAGCAGTTCTTC	CASRPTGGNEQFF
-	once	TRBV7-6	TRBJ1-4	TGTGCCAGCAGCTTACAGGGCTTGGCGACTAATGAAAAACTGTTTTTT	CASSLQGLATNEKLFF
-	-	TRBV7-9	TRBJ1-6	TGTGCCAGCGGATCAGGGAGTTCCTATAATTCACCCCTCCACTTT	CASGSGSSYNSPLHF
-	-	TRBV29-1	TRBJ2-4	TGCAGCGTTGAAGGCCTAGCCAAAAACATTCAGTACTTC	CSVEGLAKNIQYF
TRBD2	-	TRBV4-1	TRBJ2-7	TGCGCCAGCAGCCAAGTCGGACTAGCTTACGAGCAGTACTTC	CASSQVGLAYEQYF
-	-	TRBV5-1	TRBJ2-1	TGCGCCAGCAGCATTATTCACAATGAGCAGTTCTTC	CASSIIHNEQFF
-	-	TRBV5-6	TRBJ1-1	TGTGCCAGCAGCTTGGCACAGGGCCTAACGAACACTGAAGCTTTCTTT	CASSLAQGLTNTEAFF
TRBD1	-	TRBV7-9	TRBJ2-5	TGTGCCAGCAGCCCCGGACAGGGTCAAGAGACCCAGTACTTC	CASSPGQGQETQYF
-	-	TRBV5-1	TRBJ2-5	TGCGCCAGCAGCTTGTTTACAGGGAAGGAAGAGACCCAGTACTTC	CASSLFTGKEETQYF
-	few	TRBV7-2	TRBJ2-7	TGTGCCAGCAGCTCCCAACCGGGCTCCTACGAGCAGTACTTC	CASSSQPGSYEQYF
-	-	TRBV7-2	TRBJ1-3	TGTGCCAGCAGCCCCGAACAGGGAGGAAACACCATATATTTT	CASSPEQGGNTIYF
-	-	TRBV11-2	TRBJ1-1	TGTGCCAGCAGCTTATCTGTTCCAGGACGGGACACTGAAGCTTTCTTT	CASSLSVPGRDTEAFF
-	-	TRBV7-9	TRBJ2-7	TGTGCCAGCAGCTTATCGTCAGGGACTCACAACGAGCAGTACTTC	CASSLSSGTHNEQYF
-	-	TRBV7-2	TRBJ1-2	TGTGCCAGCAGCTTTGGGAGCATAAACTATGGCTACACCTTC	CASSFGSINYGYTF
TRBD1	-	TRBV7-9	TRBJ1-4	TGTGCCAGCAGCAGGACAGGGGAAGGCGAAAAACTGTTTTTT	CASSRTGEGEKLFF
TRBD2	-	TRBV7-2	TRBJ2-1	TGTGCCAGCAGCTTAGAACTAGCGGGATACAATGAGCAGTTCTTC	CASSLELAGYNEQFF
TRBD2	-	TRBV30	TRBJ2-2	TGTGCCTCAAACCTGGGGCGGGAGAGTTCCGGGGAGCTGTTTTTT	CASNLGRESSGELFF
-	-	TRBV7-3	TRBJ2-5	TGTGCCAGCAGCTTAACTAGCAGGGCTGAGACCCAGTACTTC	CASSLTSRAETQYF
TRBD1	-	TRBV5-4	TRBJ1-4	TGTGCCAGCAGCTTGTCAGGGGGCACAACTAATGAAAAACTGTTTTTT	CASSLSGGTTNEKLFF
TRBD1	-	TRBV7-2	TRBJ1-2	TGTGCCAGCAGCGAAGAAGGGGGCTTGGCCTATGGCTACACCTTC	CASSEEGGLAYGYTF
TRBD1	-	TRBV6-1	TRBJ2-7	TGTGCCAGCAGTGACCCGGGACAGGGGGCAAGAAACGAGCAGTACTTC	CASSDPGQGARNEQYF
TRBD2	-	TRBV7-3	TRBJ2-5	TGTGCCAGCAGAACTAGCGGGAGGGCGCAGGAGACCCAGTACTTC	CASRTSGRAQETQYF
-	-	TRBV29-1	TRBJ2-3	TGCAGCGTTGAAGGCAGGTCTAGCACAGATACGCAGTATTTT	CSVEGRSSTDTQYF
TRBD1	-	TRBV5-1	TRBJ2-1	TGCGCCAGCAGCTTGTTGGCGGGACAGGCGGCTAGCGAGTCCTACAATGAGCAGTTCTTC	CASSLLAGQAASESYNEQFF
-	-	TRBV6-1	TRBJ1-4	TGTGCCAGCAGCCCCAACCCGGGAGGGAGTGAAAAACTGTTTTTT	CASSPNPGGSEKLFF
-	-	TRBV11-3	TRBJ1-3	TGTGCCAGCAGCTCCAACTTCGACAGTCTCTCTGGAAACACCATATATTTT	CASSSNFDSLSGNTIYF
-	-	TRBV6-1	TRBJ1-1	TGTGCCAGCAGTGAAAGGGGTATGAACACTGAAGCTTTCTTT	CASSERGMNTEAFF
TRBD2	-	TRBV9	TRBJ2-5	TGTGCCAGCAGCGTACTAGCGGGAAATGGCGAGACCCAGTACTTC	CASSVLAGNGETQYF
TRBD1	-	TRBV10-2	TRBJ2-1	TGCGCCAGCAGTGAGGGGCAGGGGGCCGACAATGAGCAGTTCTTC	CASSEGQGADNEQFF
-	once	TRBV27	TRBJ2-3	TGTGCCAGCAGTTTATCGGCACCGGGCACCACAGATACGCAGTATTTT	CASSLSAPGTTDTQYF
-	-	TRBV27	TRBJ2-7	TGTGCCAGCCGGGGGAGATACGAGCAGTACTTC	CASRGRYEQYF